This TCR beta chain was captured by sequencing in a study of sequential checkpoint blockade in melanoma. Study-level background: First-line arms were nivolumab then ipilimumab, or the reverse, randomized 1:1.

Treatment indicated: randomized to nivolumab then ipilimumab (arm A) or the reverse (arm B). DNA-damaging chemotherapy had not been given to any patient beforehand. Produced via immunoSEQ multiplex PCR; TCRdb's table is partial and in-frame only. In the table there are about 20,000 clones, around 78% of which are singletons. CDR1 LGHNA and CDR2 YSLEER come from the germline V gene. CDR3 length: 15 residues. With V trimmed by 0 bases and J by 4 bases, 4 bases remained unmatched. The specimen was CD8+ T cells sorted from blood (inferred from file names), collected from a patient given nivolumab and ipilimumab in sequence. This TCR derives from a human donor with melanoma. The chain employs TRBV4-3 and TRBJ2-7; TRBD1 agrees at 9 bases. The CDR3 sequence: CASSQDLGQGYEQYF. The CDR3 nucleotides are TGCGCCAGCAGCCAAGATCTGGGACAGGGATACGAGCAGTACTTC.